A few counts support the clone carrying this T cell receptor (beta chain). Its matching antigen is unknown. Regarding time point: week 23, last vaccination. With topical imiquimod, each dose of the vaccine consisted of 300 ug of mutant IDH1 20-mer peptide. The donors had new WHO grade 3 or 4 astrocytomas; these were IDH1-mutant and ATRX-lost. This sample is drawn from a study of a mutant IDH1 vaccine in newly diagnosed glioma. Profiling relied on immunoSEQ multiplex PCR, and the TCRdb table lists in-frame clones only, not all of them. The repertoire consists of 65,000 or so clones, with around 84% occurring once and the leading ten covering 4%. The CDR3 runs to 14 residues. The V gene's germline CDR1 is SGHTS and CDR2 YDEGEE. V was clipped by 4 bases and J by 5 bases, with 13 bases between them.

The specimen was PBMCs, collected from a glioma patient whose treatment included an IDH1 peptide vaccine. The chain joins TRBV5-8 to TRBJ1-5; D remains unclear. The receptor's source is a man aged 30 to 39 with glioma. Here the CDR3 DNA reads TGTGCCAGCAGCCTGACGGACGGGCATCAGCCCCAGCATTTT. Residues: CASSLTDGHQPQHF.